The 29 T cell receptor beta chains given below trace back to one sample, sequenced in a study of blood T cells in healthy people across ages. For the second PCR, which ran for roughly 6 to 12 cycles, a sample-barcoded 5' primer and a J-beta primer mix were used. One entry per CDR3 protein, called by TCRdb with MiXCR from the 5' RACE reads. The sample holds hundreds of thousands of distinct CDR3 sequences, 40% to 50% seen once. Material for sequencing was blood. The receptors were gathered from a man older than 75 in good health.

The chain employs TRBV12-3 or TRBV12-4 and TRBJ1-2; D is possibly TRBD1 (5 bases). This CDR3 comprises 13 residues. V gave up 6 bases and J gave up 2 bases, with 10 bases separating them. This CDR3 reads CASRGWGNYGYTF. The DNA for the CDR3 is TGTGCCAGCAGAGGATGGGGGAACTATGGCTACACCTTC.

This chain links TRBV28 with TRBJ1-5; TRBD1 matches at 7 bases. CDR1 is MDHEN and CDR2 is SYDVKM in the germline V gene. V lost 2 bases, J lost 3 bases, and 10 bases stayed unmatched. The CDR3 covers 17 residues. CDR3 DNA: TGTGCCAGCAGTTTAACCCCAGGGGGGCGCAACAATCAGCCCCAGCATTTT. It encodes CASSLTPGGRNNQPQHF.

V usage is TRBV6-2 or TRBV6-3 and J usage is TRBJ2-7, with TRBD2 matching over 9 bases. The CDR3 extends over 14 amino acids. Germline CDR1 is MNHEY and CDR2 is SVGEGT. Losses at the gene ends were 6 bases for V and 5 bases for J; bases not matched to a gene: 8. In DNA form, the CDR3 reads TGTGCCAGCAGACCTAGCGGGGTTTCTGACGAGCAGTACTTC. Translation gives CASRPSGVSDEQYF.

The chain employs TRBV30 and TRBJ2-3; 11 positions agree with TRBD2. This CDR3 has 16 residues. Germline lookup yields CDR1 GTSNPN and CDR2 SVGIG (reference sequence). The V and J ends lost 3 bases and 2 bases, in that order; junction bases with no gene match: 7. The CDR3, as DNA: TGTGCCTGGAGCGTACTAGCGGGAGATGTCACAGATACGCAGTATTTT. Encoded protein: CAWSVLAGDVTDTQYF.

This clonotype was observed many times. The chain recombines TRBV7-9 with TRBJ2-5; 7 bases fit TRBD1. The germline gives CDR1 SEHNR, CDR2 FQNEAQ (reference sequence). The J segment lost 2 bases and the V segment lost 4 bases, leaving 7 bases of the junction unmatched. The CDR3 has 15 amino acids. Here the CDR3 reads CASSYTGTAQETQYF. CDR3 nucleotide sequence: TGTGCCAGCAGCTACACCGGGACAGCACAAGAGACCCAGTACTTC.

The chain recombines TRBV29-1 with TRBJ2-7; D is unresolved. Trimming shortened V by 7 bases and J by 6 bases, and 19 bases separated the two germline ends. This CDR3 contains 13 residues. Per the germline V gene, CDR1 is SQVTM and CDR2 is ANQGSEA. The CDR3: CSACHRTLAEQYF. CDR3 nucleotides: TGCAGCGCTTGTCATCGGACCTTGGCCGAGCAGTACTTC.

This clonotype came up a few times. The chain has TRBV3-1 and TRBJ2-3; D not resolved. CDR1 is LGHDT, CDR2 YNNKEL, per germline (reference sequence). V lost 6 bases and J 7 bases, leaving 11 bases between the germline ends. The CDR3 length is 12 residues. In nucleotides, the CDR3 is TGTGCCAGCAGTCAAATAGAGAATACGCAGTATTTT. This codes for CASSQIENTQYF.

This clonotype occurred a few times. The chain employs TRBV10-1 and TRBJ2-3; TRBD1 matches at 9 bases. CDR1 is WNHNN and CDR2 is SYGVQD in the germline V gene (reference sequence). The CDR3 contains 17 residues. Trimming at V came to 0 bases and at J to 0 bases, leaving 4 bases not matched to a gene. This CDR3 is CASSESYGTGSTDTQYF. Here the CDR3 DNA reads TGCGCCAGCAGTGAGTCCTACGGGACAGGGAGCACAGATACGCAGTATTTT.

The CDR3: CASSFNRGAGTDTQYF. The CDR3 DNA reads TGTGCCAGCAGCTTCAACAGGGGGGCTGGCACAGATACGCAGTATTTT. This chain joins TRBV11-2 and TRBJ2-3; 8 positions match TRBD1. V lost 3 bases, J lost 1 base, and 6 bases stayed unmatched. CDR3 size: 16 residues. From germline, CDR1 is SGHAT and CDR2 FQNNGV. Full variable domain (outside the CDR3, taken from reference TRBV11-2 and TRBJ2-3): EAGVAQSPRYKIIEKRQSVAFWCNPISGHATLYWYQQILGQGPKLLIQFQNNGVVDDSQLPKDRFSAERLKGVDSTLKIQPAKLEDSAVYLCASSFNRGAGTDTQYFGPGTRLTVL.

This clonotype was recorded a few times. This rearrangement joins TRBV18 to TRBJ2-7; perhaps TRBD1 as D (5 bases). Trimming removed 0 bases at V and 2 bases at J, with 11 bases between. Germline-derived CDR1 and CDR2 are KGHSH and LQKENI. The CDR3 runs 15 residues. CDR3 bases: TGTGCCAGCTCACCACCGGGAACAGGTGCCTACGAGCAGTACTTC. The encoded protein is CASSPPGTGAYEQYF.

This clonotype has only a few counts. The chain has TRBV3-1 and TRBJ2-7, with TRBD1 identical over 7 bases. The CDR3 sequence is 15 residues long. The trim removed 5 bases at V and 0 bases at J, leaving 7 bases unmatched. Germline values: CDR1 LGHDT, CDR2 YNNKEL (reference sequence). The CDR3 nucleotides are TGTGCCAGCAGCGGCCGAGACAGGGCCTCCTACGAGCAGTACTTC. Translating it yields CASSGRDRASYEQYF.

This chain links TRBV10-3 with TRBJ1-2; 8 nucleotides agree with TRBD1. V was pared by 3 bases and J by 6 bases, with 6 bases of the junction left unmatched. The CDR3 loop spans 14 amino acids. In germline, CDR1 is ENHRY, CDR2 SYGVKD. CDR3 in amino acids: CAISDRQGNDGYTF. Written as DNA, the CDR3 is TGTGCCATCAGTGACAGACAGGGGAATGATGGCTACACCTTC.

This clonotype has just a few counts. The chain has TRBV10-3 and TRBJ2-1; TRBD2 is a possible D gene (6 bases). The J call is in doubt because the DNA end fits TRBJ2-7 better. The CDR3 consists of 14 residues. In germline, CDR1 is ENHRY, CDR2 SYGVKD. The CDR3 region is CAIKTGGSYNEQYF. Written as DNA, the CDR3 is TGTGCCATCAAAACCGGGGGTAGCTACAATGAGCAGTACTTC.

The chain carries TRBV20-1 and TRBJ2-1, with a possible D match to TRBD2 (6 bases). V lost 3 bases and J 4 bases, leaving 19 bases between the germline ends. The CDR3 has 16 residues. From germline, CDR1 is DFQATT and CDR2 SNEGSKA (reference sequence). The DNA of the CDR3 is TGCAGTGCTAGCAGCGGGTATAACACGGGGTACAATGAGCAGTTCTTC. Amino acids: CSASSGYNTGYNEQFF.

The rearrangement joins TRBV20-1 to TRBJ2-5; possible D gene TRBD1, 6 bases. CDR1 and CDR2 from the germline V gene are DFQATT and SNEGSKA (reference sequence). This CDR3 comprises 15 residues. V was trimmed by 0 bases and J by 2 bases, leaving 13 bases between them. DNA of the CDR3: TGCAGTGCTAGAGATCGCAGGGGAACACAAGAGACCCAGTACTTC. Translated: CSARDRRGTQETQYF.

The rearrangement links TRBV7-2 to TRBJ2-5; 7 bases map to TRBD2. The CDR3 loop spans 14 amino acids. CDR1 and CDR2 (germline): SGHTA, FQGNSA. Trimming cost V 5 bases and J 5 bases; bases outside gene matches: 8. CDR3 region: CASSVGGLAETQYF. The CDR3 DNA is TGTGCCAGCAGCGTGGGAGGGCTCGCGGAGACCCAGTACTTC.

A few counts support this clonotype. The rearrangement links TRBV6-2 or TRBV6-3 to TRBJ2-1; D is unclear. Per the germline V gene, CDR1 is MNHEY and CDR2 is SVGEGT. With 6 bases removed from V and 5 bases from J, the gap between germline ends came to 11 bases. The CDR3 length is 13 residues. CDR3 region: CASRPPIDNEQFF. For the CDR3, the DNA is TGTGCCAGCAGGCCGCCCATAGACAATGAGCAGTTCTTC.

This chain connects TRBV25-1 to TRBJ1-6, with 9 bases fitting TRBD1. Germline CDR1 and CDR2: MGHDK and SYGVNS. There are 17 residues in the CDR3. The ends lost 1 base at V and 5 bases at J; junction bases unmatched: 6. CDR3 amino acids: CASSESRQGVNNSPLHF. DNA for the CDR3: TGTGCCAGCAGTGAATCCAGACAGGGGGTGAATAATTCACCCCTCCACTTT. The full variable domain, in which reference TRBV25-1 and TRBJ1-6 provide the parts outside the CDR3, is EADIYQTPRYLVIGTGKKITLECSQTMGHDKMYWYQQDPGMELHLIHYSYGVNSTEKGDLSSESTVSRIRTEHFPLTLESARPSHTSQYLCASSESRQGVNNSPLHFGNGTRLTVT.

The CDR3 DNA reads TGTGCCAGCAGTAGGGACAGGCACTACGAGCAGTACTTC. This gives the protein CASSRDRHYEQYF. The gene calls are TRBV6-5 and TRBJ2-5, with TRBD1 matching over 8 bases. The DNA matches TRBJ2-7 better at its end, which makes the J call doubtful. Germline CDR1 and CDR2: MNHEY and SVGAGI. The CDR3 is made up of 13 amino acids.

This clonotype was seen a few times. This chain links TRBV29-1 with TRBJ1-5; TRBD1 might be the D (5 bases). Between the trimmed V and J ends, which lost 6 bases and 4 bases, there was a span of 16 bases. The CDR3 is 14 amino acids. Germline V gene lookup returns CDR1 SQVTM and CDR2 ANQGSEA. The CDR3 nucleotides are TGCAGCGTGTTGTTGATGGGGGTAAATCAGCCCCAGCATTTT. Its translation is CSVLLMGVNQPQHF.

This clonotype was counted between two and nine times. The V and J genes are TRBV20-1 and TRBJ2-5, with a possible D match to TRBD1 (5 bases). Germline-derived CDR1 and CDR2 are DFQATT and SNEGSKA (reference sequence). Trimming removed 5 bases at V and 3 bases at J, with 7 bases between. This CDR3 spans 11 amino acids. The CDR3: CSAWTKETQYF. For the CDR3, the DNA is TGCAGTGCTTGGACAAAAGAGACCCAGTACTTC.

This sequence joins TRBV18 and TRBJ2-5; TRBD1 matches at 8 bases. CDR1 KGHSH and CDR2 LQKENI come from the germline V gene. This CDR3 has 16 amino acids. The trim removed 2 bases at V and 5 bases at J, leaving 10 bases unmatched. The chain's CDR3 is CASSPFLQGAMETQYF. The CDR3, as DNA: TGTGCCAGCTCACCATTTCTCCAGGGGGCGATGGAGACCCAGTACTTC.

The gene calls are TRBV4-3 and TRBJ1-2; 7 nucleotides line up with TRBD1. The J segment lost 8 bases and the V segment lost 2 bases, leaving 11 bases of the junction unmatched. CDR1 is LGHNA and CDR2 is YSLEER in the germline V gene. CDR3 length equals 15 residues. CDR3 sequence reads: CASSQTTGVVSGYTF. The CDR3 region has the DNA TGCGCCAGCAGCCAAACCACAGGGGTCGTTAGCGGCTACACCTTC.

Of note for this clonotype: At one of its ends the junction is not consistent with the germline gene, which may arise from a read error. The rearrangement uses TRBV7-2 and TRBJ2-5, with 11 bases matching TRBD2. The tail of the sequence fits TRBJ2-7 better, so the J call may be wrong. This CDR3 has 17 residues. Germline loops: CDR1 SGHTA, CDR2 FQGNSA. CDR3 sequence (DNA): TGCGCCAGCAGCATCCAGGGGAGGCTAGCGGGGGGTGACGAGCAGTACTTC. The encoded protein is CASSIQGRLAGGDEQYF.

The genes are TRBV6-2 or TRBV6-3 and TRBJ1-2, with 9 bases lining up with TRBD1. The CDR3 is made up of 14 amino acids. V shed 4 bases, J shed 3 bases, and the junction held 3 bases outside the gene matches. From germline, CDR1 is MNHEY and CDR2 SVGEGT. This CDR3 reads CASSSGTGYYGYTF. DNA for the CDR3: TGTGCCAGCAGTTCCGGGACAGGGTACTATGGCTACACCTTC.

This chain's CDR3 is CASSSMITGIYEQYF. The CDR3, as DNA: TGTGCCAGCAGCTCCATGATTACAGGAATCTACGAGCAGTACTTC. The chain carries TRBV7-2 and TRBJ2-7, with a weak D call TRBD1 (5 bases). This CDR3 has 15 residues. Per the germline V gene, CDR1 is SGHTA and CDR2 is FQGNSA. V was pared by 4 bases and J by 3 bases, with 16 bases between.

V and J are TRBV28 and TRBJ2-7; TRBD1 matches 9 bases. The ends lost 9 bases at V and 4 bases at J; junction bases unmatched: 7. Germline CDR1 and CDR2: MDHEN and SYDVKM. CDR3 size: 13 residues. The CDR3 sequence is CASKTGGGYEQYF. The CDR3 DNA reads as TGTGCCAGTAAAACAGGGGGCGGTTACGAGCAGTACTTC.

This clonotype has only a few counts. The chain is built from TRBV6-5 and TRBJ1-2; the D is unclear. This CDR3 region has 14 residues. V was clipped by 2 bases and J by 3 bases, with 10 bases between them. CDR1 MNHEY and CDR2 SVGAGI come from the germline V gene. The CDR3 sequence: CASSYGLADYGYTF. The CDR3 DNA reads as TGTGCCAGCAGTTACGGCCTAGCCGACTATGGCTACACCTTC.

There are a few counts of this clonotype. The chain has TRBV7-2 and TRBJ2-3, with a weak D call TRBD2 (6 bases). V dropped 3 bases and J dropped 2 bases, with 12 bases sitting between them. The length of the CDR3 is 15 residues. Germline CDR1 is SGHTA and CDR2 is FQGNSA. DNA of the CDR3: TGTGCCAGCAGCTTGGAGGGATCACCCACAGATACGCAGTATTTT. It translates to CASSLEGSPTDTQYF.